Presented here are 5 T cell receptor beta chains from one specimen sequenced in a study of cytomegalovirus exposure and HLA in healthy donors. PCR used 60 Vbeta primers and 13 Jbeta primers. Sequencing used immunoSEQ multiplex PCR; TCRdb keeps in-frame clones, though not all of them. The table shows fewer than 65,000 clones, with around 77% occurring only once. The sequenced sample consisted of PBMCs. These receptors originate from a middle-aged woman in good health and CMV-seropositive.

In this sample, this clone turned up once. The chain uses TRBV7-3 and TRBJ2-2, with D unresolved. Germline lookup yields CDR1 SGHTA and CDR2 FQGTGA. Trimming cost V 6 bases and J 0 bases, with 11 bases left between them. CDR3 length equals 15 residues. CDR3 DNA sequence: TGTGCCAGCAGATCCAGAAGCGCGAACACCGGGGAGCTGTTTTTT. This encodes CASRSRSANTGELFF.

The chain joins TRBV11-2 to TRBJ1-1; D remains ambiguous. The V end lost 5 bases, the J end lost 1 base, and 14 bases lay between the germline ends. The CDR3 covers 15 residues. Germline lookup yields CDR1 SGHAT and CDR2 FQNNGV. The CDR3 coding sequence is TGTGCCAGCAGCCAATGGAGGACGGGGAACACTGAAGCTTTCTTT. Its protein product is CASSQWRTGNTEAFF.

V and J are TRBV4-1 and TRBJ2-2, with D perhaps TRBD1 (6 bases). Germline V lookup: CDR1 MGHRA, CDR2 YSYEKL. This CDR3 has 15 residues. With 2 bases removed from V and 5 bases from J, the gap between germline ends came to 12 bases. This CDR3 is CASSQPRQATGELFF. The CDR3 region has the DNA TGCGCCAGCAGCCAACCCAGACAGGCTACCGGGGAGCTGTTTTTT.

The gene calls are TRBV5-1 and TRBJ2-5; 9 bases are shared with TRBD1. Looked up from germline, CDR1 is SGHRS and CDR2 is YFSETQ. With V trimmed by 0 bases and J by 4 bases, 1 base remained unmatched. This CDR3 spans 14 amino acids. As DNA, the CDR3 is TGCGCCAGCAGCTTGGACAGGGGGCGAGAGACCCAGTACTTC. It codes for CASSLDRGRETQYF.

This rearrangement joins TRBV12-5 to TRBJ2-1; D perhaps matches TRBD2 (7 bases). CDR3 size: 19 residues. Germline assignment: CDR1 LGHNT and CDR2 FRNRAP. Trimming removed 0 bases at V and 0 bases at J, with 18 bases between. The CDR3 DNA sequence: TGTGCTAGTGGTTTGGTTTCGGGGGGCGGGTCAAGCTCCTACAATGAGCAGTTCTTC. Translating gives CASGLVSGGGSSSYNEQFF.